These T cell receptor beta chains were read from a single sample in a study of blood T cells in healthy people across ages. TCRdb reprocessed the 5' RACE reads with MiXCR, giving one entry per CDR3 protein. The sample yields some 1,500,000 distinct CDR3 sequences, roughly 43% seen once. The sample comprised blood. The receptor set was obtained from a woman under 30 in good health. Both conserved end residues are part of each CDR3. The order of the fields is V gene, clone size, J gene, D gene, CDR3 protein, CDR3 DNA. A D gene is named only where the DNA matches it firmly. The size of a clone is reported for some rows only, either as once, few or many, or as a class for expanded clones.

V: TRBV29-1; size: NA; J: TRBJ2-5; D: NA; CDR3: CSVDPDWEETQYF; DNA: TGCAGCGTTGACCCAGACTGGGAAGAGACCCAGTACTTC
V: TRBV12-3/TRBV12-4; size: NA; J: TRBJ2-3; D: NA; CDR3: CASSPPRTYRQTDMQYF; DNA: TGTGCCAGCAGTCCCCCCCGGACCTACCGGCAGACAGATATGCAGTATTTT
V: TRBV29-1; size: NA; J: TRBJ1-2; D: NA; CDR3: CSAARDPEGYTF; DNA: TGCAGCGCCGCCCGGGACCCCGAGGGCTACACCTTC
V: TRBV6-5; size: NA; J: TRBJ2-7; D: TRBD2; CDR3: CASSDRAGFLDEQYF; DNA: TGTGCCAGCAGCGATCGAGCGGGATTTTTAGACGAGCAGTACTTC
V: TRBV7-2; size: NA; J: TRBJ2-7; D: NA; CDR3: CASSQQGLNYEQYF; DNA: TGTGCCAGCAGCCAACAGGGACTTAACTACGAGCAGTACTTC
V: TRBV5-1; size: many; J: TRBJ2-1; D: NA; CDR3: CASSLGESSYNEQFF; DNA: TGCGCCAGCAGTTTGGGGGAGAGCTCCTACAATGAGCAGTTCTTC
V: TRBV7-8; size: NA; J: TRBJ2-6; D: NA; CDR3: CAFSGTASSGANVLTF; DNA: TGTGCCTTCTCCGGGACGGCGAGCTCTGGGGCCAACGTCCTGACTTTC
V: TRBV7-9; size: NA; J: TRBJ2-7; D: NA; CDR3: CASSSPTDRYEQYF; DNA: TGTGCCAGCAGCTCTCCCACGGACAGATACGAGCAGTACTTC
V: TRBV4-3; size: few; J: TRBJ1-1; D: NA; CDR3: CASSRVEAFF; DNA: TGCGCCAGCAGCCGAGTCGAAGCTTTCTTT
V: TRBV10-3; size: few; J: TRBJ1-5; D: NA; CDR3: CAISGTGNNQAQHF; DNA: TGTGCCATCAGTGGAACAGGTAACAATCAAGCCCAGCATTTT
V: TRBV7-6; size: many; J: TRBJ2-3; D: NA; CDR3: CASSLGPTTDTQYF; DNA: TGTGCCAGCAGCCTAGGGCCCACCACAGATACGCAGTATTTT
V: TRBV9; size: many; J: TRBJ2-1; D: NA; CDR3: CASSVVGGSYNEQFF; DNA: TGTGCCAGCAGCGTAGTGGGGGGCTCCTACAATGAGCAGTTCTTC
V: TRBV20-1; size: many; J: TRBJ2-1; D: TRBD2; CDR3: CSARGLAGRVGYNEQFF; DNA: TGCAGTGCTAGAGGACTAGCGGGCCGAGTTGGGTACAATGAGCAGTTCTTC
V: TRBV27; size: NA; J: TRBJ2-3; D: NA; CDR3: CASRYTGSTDTQYF; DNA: TGTGCCAGCAGATACACAGGGAGCACAGATACGCAGTATTTT
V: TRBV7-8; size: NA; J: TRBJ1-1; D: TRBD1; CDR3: CASTIGRRTGNTEAFF; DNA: TGTGCCAGCACCATTGGGCGCAGGACAGGGAACACTGAAGCTTTCTTT
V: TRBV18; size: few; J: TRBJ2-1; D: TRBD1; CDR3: CASSPGQGYYNEQFF; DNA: TGTGCCAGCTCACCGGGACAGGGGTACTACAATGAGCAGTTCTTC
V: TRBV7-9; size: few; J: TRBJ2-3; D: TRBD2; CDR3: CASSSRGGTSTDTQYF; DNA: TGTGCCAGCAGCTCGCGGGGGGGGACTAGCACAGATACGCAGTATTTT
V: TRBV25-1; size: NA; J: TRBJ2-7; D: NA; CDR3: CASSSGTLNSYEQYF; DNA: TGTGCCAGCAGTTCCGGGACACTGAACTCCTACGAGCAGTACTTC
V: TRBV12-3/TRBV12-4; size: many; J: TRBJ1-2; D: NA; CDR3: CASSFFPYGYTF; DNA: TGTGCCAGCAGTTTTTTTCCCTATGGCTACACCTTC
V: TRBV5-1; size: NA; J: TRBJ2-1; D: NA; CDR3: CASSSLAFSYNEQFF; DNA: TGCGCCAGCAGCTCGCTAGCATTTTCCTACAATGAGCAGTTCTTC
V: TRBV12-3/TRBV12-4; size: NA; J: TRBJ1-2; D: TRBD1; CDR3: CASSSLTGGDYGYTF; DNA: TGTGCCAGCAGTTCGCTGACAGGGGGAGACTATGGCTACACCTTC
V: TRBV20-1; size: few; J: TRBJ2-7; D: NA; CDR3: CSARRAGSYNEQYF; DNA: TGCAGTGCTAGGAGGGCGGGCTCCTACAATGAGCAGTACTTC
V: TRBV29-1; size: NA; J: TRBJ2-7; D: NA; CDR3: CSARKGGKYEQYF; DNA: TGCAGCGCCCGAAAGGGGGGCAAGTACGAGCAGTACTTC
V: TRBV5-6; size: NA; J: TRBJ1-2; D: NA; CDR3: CASSFADHYGYTF; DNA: TGTGCCAGCAGCTTTGCAGACCACTATGGCTACACCTTC
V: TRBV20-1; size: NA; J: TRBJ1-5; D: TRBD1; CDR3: CSATGQGVGQPQHF; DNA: TGCAGTGCTACGGGACAGGGGGTTGGTCAGCCCCAGCATTTT
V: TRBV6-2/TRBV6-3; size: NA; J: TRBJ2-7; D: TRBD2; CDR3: CASSYRLAYYEQYF; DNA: TGTGCCAGCAGTTACCGACTAGCTTACTACGAGCAGTACTTC
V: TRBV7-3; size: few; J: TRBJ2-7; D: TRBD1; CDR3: CASSAGQGHNEQYF; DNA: TGTGCCAGCAGCGCCGGACAGGGCCACAATGAGCAGTACTTC
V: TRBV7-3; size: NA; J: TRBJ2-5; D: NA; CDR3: CASSLTALQTQYF; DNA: TGTGCCAGCAGCTTAACGGCGTTACAGACCCAGTACTTC
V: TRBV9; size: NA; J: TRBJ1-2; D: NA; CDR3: CASSDNRADYGYTF; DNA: TGTGCCAGCAGCGATAACAGGGCTGACTATGGCTACACCTTC
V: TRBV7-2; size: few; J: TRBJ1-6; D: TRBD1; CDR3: CASSFSGQNNSPLHF; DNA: TGTGCCAGCAGCTTTTCGGGACAGAATAATTCACCCCTCCACTTT
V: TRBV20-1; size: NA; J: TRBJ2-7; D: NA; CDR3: CSAREITARGLYEQYF; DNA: TGCAGTGCTAGAGAAATTACAGCTAGGGGCCTCTACGAGCAGTACTTC
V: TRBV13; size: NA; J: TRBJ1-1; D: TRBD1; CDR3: CASSATQGGRTEAFF; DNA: TGTGCCAGCAGCGCTACACAGGGGGGGCGGACTGAAGCTTTCTTT
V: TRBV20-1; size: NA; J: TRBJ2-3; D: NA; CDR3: CSASLGGSTDTQYF; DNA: TGCAGTGCTAGTCTGGGGGGATCCACAGATACGCAGTATTTT
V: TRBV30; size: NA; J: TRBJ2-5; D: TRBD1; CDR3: CAWRRQGAGQTQYF; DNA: TGTGCCTGGAGGAGGCAGGGGGCAGGCCAGACCCAGTACTTC
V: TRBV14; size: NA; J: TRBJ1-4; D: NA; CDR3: CASSATLGVKEKLFF; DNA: TGTGCCAGCAGCGCTACACTGGGAGTTAAGGAAAAACTGTTTTTT
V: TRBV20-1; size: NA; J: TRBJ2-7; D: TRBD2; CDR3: CSARDRRGSSYKEQYF; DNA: TGCAGTGCTAGAGATAGGCGGGGGAGCTCCTACAAGGAGCAGTACTTC
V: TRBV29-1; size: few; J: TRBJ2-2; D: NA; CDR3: CSAFNTGELFF; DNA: TGCAGCGCCTTTAACACCGGGGAGCTGTTTTTT
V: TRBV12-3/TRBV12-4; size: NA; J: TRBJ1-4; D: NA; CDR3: CASSPEGSNEKLFF; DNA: TGTGCCAGCAGCCCAGAGGGCTCTAATGAAAAACTGTTTTTT
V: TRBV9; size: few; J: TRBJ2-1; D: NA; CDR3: CVSSVRQGYEQFF; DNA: TGTGTCAGCAGCGTACGGCAGGGTTATGAGCAGTTCTTC
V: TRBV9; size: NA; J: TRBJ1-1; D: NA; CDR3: CASSVGAAGTEAFF; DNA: TGTGCCAGCAGCGTTGGGGCGGCCGGGACTGAAGCTTTCTTT
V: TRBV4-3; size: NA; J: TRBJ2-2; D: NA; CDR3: CASSQDEGSGELFF; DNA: TGCGCCAGCAGCCAAGATGAGGGTTCCGGGGAGCTGTTTTTT
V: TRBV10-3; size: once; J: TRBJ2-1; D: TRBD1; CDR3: CAISAGRDRVFNWYKEQFF; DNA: TGTGCCATCAGTGCGGGGCGGGACAGGGTGTTCAATTGGTACAAGGAGCAGTTCTTC
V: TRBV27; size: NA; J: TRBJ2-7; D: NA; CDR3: CASSLSRPRSSYEQYF; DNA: TGTGCCAGCAGTTTATCGCGACCCAGGAGCTCCTACGAGCAGTACTTC
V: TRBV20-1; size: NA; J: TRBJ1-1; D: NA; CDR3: CSCQANTEAFF; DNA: TGCAGTTGCCAGGCCAACACTGAAGCTTTCTTT
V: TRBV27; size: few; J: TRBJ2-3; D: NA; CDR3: CASTPSRTGTDTQYF; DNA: TGTGCCAGCACCCCATCACGGACGGGGACAGATACGCAGTATTTT
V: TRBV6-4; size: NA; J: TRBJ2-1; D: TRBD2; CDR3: CASKGLAPRGEQFF; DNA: TGTGCCAGCAAAGGACTAGCGCCAAGGGGAGAGCAGTTCTTC
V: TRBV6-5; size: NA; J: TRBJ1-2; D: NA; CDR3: CASSNEGYGYTF; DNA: TGTGCCAGCAGTAATGAGGGGTATGGCTACACCTTC
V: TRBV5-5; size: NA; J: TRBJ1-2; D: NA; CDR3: CASSFGTATLNYGYTF; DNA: TGTGCCAGCAGCTTTGGGACCGCTACCCTTAACTATGGCTACACCTTC
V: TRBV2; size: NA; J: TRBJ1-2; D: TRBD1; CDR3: CASRLPGQGYGYTF; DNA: TGTGCCAGCAGACTCCCGGGACAGGGCTATGGCTACACCTTC
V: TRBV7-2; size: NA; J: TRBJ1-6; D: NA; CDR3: CASSLAFIRYNSPLHF; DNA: TGTGCCAGCAGCTTAGCGTTCATCAGATATAATTCACCCCTCCACTTT
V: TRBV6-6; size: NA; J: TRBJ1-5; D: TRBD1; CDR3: CASSDGQGYQPQHF; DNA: TGTGCCAGCAGTGACGGACAGGGGTATCAGCCCCAGCATTTT
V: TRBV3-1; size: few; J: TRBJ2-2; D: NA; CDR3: CASSQEWLLTNTGELFF; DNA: TGTGCCAGCAGCCAAGAGTGGCTTTTGACCAACACCGGGGAGCTGTTTTTT
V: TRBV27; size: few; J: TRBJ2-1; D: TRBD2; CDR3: CASTLGTSGINEQFF; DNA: TGTGCCAGCACCCTAGGTACTAGCGGGATAAATGAGCAGTTCTTC